This TCR beta chain emerged from a study of metastatic and nonmetastatic thyroid tumors. About the research overall: Patients with malignant and benign thyroid disease provided blood and tumor or nodule tissue, whose repertoires were compared.

TCRdb reanalyzed the PCR reads with MiXCR. The data hold roughly 13,000 clones, with around 30% observed a single time. Findings and limits, study-wide: In both blood and tumor samples, TCR beta diversity was reported significantly higher for malignant than benign nodules.

Not a single patient had been given any form of treatment at any point before undergoing thyroid surgery. Germline V lookup: CDR1 DFQATT, CDR2 SNEGSKA (reference sequence). The V end was cut by 0 bases, the J end by 2 bases, with 2 bases between. CDR3 length: 12 amino acids. By sample share, this clone is medium-sized. The antigen remains undetermined. V usage is TRBV20-1 and J usage is TRBJ2-1; D not certain. The sequence was obtained from a female donor with papillary thyroid cancer or a benign thyroid nodule (not recorded which). Some clones in this sample may be carry-over from other donors' samples. Source material: tumor tissue. CDR3: CSARDPYNEQFF. The CDR3 DNA reads TGCAGTGCTAGAGACCCCTACAATGAGCAGTTCTTC.